Below, 30 T cell receptor beta chains from the same sample are listed, as sequenced in a study of T-cell memory formation after mild COVID-19 (dated by TCRdb to the early 2020s). Libraries were prepared through 5' RACE. Data came from an Illumina NovaSeq 6000. TCRdb reran the public reads through fastp at Q25 and MiXCR, keeping productive beta chains. Records with the same CDR3 protein are collapsed into one entry carrying the most frequent genes and DNA. This sample comprises 290,000 or so distinct CDR3 sequences, approximately 20% of them detected only once. 21% of the sample belongs to the ten largest clones. Sequences were obtained from PBMCs or a T cell subset sorted from them (not recorded which). The source of these receptors is a man aged 18 to 30 who had mild COVID-19 (a few samples of this study predate the infection). The sample titles of this study are shuffled in the database, so cell type and time point are left out; the donor was told from shared clones.

The chain recombines TRBV28 with TRBJ2-5; no firm D call. Germline V gene data show CDR1 as MDHEN and CDR2 as SYDVKM. The CDR3 has 12 residues. Trimming cost V 2 bases and J 5 bases, with 6 bases left between them. The chain's CDR3 is CASSLPHETQYF. CDR3 nucleotide sequence: TGTGCCAGCAGTTTACCCCATGAGACCCAGTACTTC.

This clonotype was seen a handful of times. The CDR3 DNA reads TGTGCCAGCAGACTACAGGGGACGAGCAATCAGCCCCAGCATTTT. This codes for CASRLQGTSNQPQHF. The chain employs TRBV6-5 and TRBJ1-5; 7 bases are shared with TRBD1. Looked up from germline, CDR1 is MNHEY and CDR2 is SVGAGI. V lost 6 bases and J lost 1; bases outside the gene matches: 6. This CDR3 region has 15 residues.

This clonotype was observed many times. This rearrangement joins TRBV5-1 to TRBJ2-5; D is perhaps TRBD2 (6 bases). Germline-derived CDR1 and CDR2 are SGHRS and YFSETQ. This CDR3 contains 16 residues. V gave up 4 bases and J gave up 1 base, with 17 bases separating them. CDR3 protein: CASSPGGGGIQETQYF. For the CDR3, the DNA is TGCGCCAGCAGCCCGGGCGGTGGGGGGATCCAAGAGACCCAGTACTTC.

The rearrangement uses TRBV7-2 and TRBJ2-6; weak D call: TRBD1 (6 bases). This CDR3 comprises 19 residues. The V end was cut by 2 bases, the J end by 0 bases, with 17 bases between. The germline V gene has CDR1 SGHTA and CDR2 FQGNSA. The CDR3 DNA reads as TGTGCCAGCAGCTTATGGACAGAGTTTTTTTCCTCTGGGGCCAACGTCCTGACTTTC. The encoded protein is CASSLWTEFFSSGANVLTF.

This chain joins TRBV6-2 or TRBV6-3 and TRBJ2-7, with D uncertain. This CDR3 has 13 residues. Trimming pared 7 bases from V and 0 bases from J, leaving 10 bases between. CDR1 and CDR2 from the germline V gene are MNHEY and SVGEGT. Written as DNA, the CDR3 is TGTGCCAGCACCAAGGCGAGCTCCTACGAGCAGTACTTC. The encoded protein is CASTKASSYEQYF.

The chain links TRBV7-8 to TRBJ2-5, with a weak D call TRBD2 (5 bases). The J call may be in error: the DNA end matches TRBJ2-1 better. Germline V CDR1 and CDR2: SGHVS, FQNEAQ. The CDR3 is 15 amino acids. CDR3 residues: CASSPPIREGSEQFF. DNA for the CDR3: TGTGCCAGCAGCCCCCCGATCCGGGAAGGGAGTGAGCAGTTCTTC.

This clonotype was seen a few times. The gene calls are TRBV3-1 and TRBJ2-2; D is perhaps TRBD1 (7 bases). Germline V gene sequence: CDR1 LGHDT, CDR2 YNNKEL (reference sequence). The CDR3 spans 16 residues. The germline V and J ends were trimmed by 3 bases and 2 bases, with 13 bases remaining between them. The CDR3 spells CASSQARGANTGELFF. The CDR3 nucleotides are TGTGCCAGCAGCCAGGCCAGGGGGGCCAACACCGGGGAGCTGTTTTTT.

This chain joins TRBV18 and TRBJ1-5; tentative D call: TRBD1 (5 bases). The CDR3 sequence is 16 residues long. CDR1 is KGHSH, CDR2 LQKENI, per germline. The germline V and J ends were trimmed by 2 bases and 4 bases, with 15 bases remaining between them. The CDR3 nucleotides are TGTGCCAGCTCACCAGGTCCGGCAGGGTTTAATCAGCCCCAGCATTTT. Translation gives CASSPGPAGFNQPQHF.

This clonotype has only a few counts. This sequence joins TRBV7-2 and TRBJ1-6; perhaps TRBD1 as D (6 bases). Germline V lookup: CDR1 SGHTA, CDR2 FQGNSA. Trimming stripped 1 base from V and 14 bases from J, with 18 bases between. The CDR3 is 15 amino acids. The CDR3 sequence: CASSLEAGGGLALHF. The CDR3 bases are TGTGCCAGCAGCTTAGAGGCAGGAGGGGGTTTAGCCCTCCACTTT.

Notes on this clonotype: An end of the junction does not agree with germline; a read error may underlie this. V and J are TRBV4-2 and TRBJ2-3; D is unresolved. This CDR3 is built from 16 residues. Per germline, CDR1 LGHNA and CDR2 YNFKEQ. The DNA for the CDR3 is TGCGCCAGCAGCCAAGATATCGCGGTTGGCACAGATACGCAGTATTTT. Encoded protein: CASSQDIAVGTDTQYF.

This clonotype was seen more than once but under ten times. J is TRBJ1-6 and V is TRBV7-2, with TRBD1 identical over 10 bases. Unmatched junction bases numbered 14, after V lost 5 bases and J lost 13 bases. Looked up from germline, CDR1 is SGHTA and CDR2 is FQGNSA. The CDR3 spans 16 residues. Here the CDR3 reads CASSQRAGTGVVPLHF. The CDR3 bases are TGTGCCAGCAGCCAAAGAGCCGGGACAGGGGTAGTTCCCCTCCACTTT.

This clonotype was seen a few times. The CDR3 sequence: CASSQDQPRETQYF. The DNA of the CDR3 is TGTGCCAGCAGCCAAGATCAGCCGCGAGAGACCCAGTACTTC. The V and J genes are TRBV3-1 and TRBJ2-5, with no clear D. The CDR3 extends over 14 amino acids. Between the trimmed V and J ends, which lost 0 bases and 4 bases, there was a span of 9 bases. Germline CDR1 reads LGHDT; CDR2 reads YNNKEL (reference sequence).

In its sample, this clonotype ranks as medium-sized. The V call is TRBV6-4, the J call TRBJ2-7; maybe TRBD1 (5 bases). V lost 2 bases and J lost 5, with 13 bases in between. The CDR3 length is 14 residues. Looked up from germline, CDR1 is MRHNA and CDR2 is SNTAGT. CDR3 bases: TGTGCCAGCAGTGACATCGGAGACAGTCACGAGCAGTACTTC. Its translation is CASSDIGDSHEQYF.

The gene calls are TRBV5-1 and TRBJ2-5, with TRBD2 identical over 14 bases. This CDR3 is built from 18 residues. CDR1 is SGHRS, CDR2 YFSETQ, per germline. The V and J ends lost 4 bases and 1 base, in that order; junction bases with no gene match: 9. Here the CDR3 reads CASSTRTSGGTFQETQYF. The CDR3 bases are TGCGCCAGCAGCACCCGGACTAGCGGGGGGACGTTCCAAGAGACCCAGTACTTC.

This clonotype was found many times. This chain connects TRBV7-9 to TRBJ2-3; D unresolved. Germline CDR1 is SEHNR and CDR2 is FQNEAQ (reference sequence). V lost 3 bases to trimming and J lost 1 base, with 5 bases between them. The length of the CDR3 is 13 residues. The CDR3 is CASSFEGTDTQYF. DNA of the CDR3: TGTGCCAGCAGCTTCGAGGGCACAGATACGCAGTATTTT.

This chain links TRBV7-2 with TRBJ2-3; TRBD2 aligns across 8 bases. With V trimmed by 6 bases and J by 6 bases, 5 bases remained unmatched. CDR3 length: 13 amino acids. CDR1 SGHTA and CDR2 FQGNSA come from the germline V gene. CDR3 protein: CASRSGGADTQYF. The CDR3 bases are TGTGCCAGCAGGTCCGGGGGGGCTGATACGCAGTATTTT. The full variable domain, with the rest looked up from reference TRBV7-2 and TRBJ2-3, is GAGVSQSPSNKVTEKGKDVELRCDPISGHTALYWYRQSLGQGLEFLIYFQGNSAPDKSGLPSDRFSAERTGGSVSTLTIQRTQQEDSAVYLCASRSGGADTQYFGPGTRLTVL.

The chain carries TRBV6-4 and TRBJ2-2; 10 bases fit TRBD2. The CDR3 is made up of 14 amino acids. CDR1 is MRHNA and CDR2 is SNTAGT in the germline V gene. Trimming took 6 bases from V and 6 from J; bases not matched to a gene: 4. The CDR3 DNA sequence: TGTGCCAGCAGGGGACTAGCGCCCCCCGGGGAGCTGTTTTTT. It encodes CASRGLAPPGELFF.

The chain joins TRBV28 to TRBJ2-2, with D unresolved. Deletions cut 6 bases from V and 1 base from J, with 9 bases between. The CDR3 sequence is 14 residues long. The germline V gene has CDR1 MDHEN and CDR2 SYDVKM. The CDR3 DNA reads as TGTGCCAGCAGGCCAATCTGGAACACCGGGGAGCTGTTTTTT. This codes for CASRPIWNTGELFF.

This clonotype has just a few counts. J is TRBJ2-7 and V is TRBV5-1, with D possibly being TRBD1 (6 bases). This CDR3 is 12 amino acids long. CDR1 and CDR2 from the germline V gene are SGHRS and YFSETQ. V was cut by 0 bases and J by 6 bases, with 7 bases left in between. The CDR3 bases are TGCGCCAGCAGCTTGGAGGGGGTCGAGCAGTACGTC. Its protein is CASSLEGVEQYV.

This chain links TRBV7-2 with TRBJ2-3, with 9 bases aligning to TRBD2. The V gene's germline CDR1 is SGHTA and CDR2 FQGNSA. The CDR3 is made up of 18 amino acids. V lost 5 bases, J lost 1 base, and 13 bases stayed unmatched. CDR3 sequence: CASSRARGTSLGTDTQYF. DNA of the CDR3: TGTGCCAGCAGCCGAGCTAGGGGGACTAGCTTGGGCACAGATACGCAGTATTTT.

This chain uses TRBV6-1 with TRBJ2-7; no firm D call. CDR1 is MNHNS, CDR2 SASEGT, per germline. Deletions cut 1 base from V and 3 bases from J, with 10 bases between. The CDR3 totals 14 residues. CDR3 sequence reads: CASSEGMGIYEQYV. The CDR3, as DNA: TGTGCCAGCAGTGAAGGTATGGGCATCTACGAGCAGTACGTC.

In its sample, this clonotype was seen a few times. V gene TRBV6-2 or TRBV6-3 combines with J gene TRBJ1-1; TRBD1 agrees at 7 bases. The germline V gene encodes CDR1 MNHEY and CDR2 SVGEGT. The CDR3 extends over 15 amino acids. V lost 8 bases, J lost 1 base, and 10 bases stayed unmatched. The CDR3 reads CASGGTARANTEAFF. CDR3 bases: TGTGCCAGCGGAGGGACAGCAAGGGCGAACACTGAAGCTTTCTTT.

This clonotype was seen more than once but under ten times. The rearrangement joins TRBV7-3 to TRBJ2-1, with 7 bases lining up with TRBD2. J was trimmed by 1 base and V by 1 base; bases with no gene match: 7. Germline lookup yields CDR1 SGHTA and CDR2 FQGTGA. This CDR3 is built from 17 residues. This CDR3 reads CASSLRSGGISYNEQFF. The CDR3 nucleotides are TGTGCCAGCAGCTTAAGATCCGGGGGGATTTCCTACAATGAGCAGTTCTTC.

The rearrangement joins TRBV12-3 or TRBV12-4 to TRBJ2-7; possibly TRBD1 or TRBD2 for D (6 bases each). V shed 3 bases and J shed 7 bases, with 16 bases lying between them. The CDR3 has 14 residues. CDR3 nucleotides: TGTGCCAGCAGTTTCGCGGGCAGGGGAGGAGAGCAGTACTTC. Translated, it gives CASSFAGRGGEQYF.

This clonotype was counted between two and nine times. The chain has TRBV5-1 and TRBJ1-1; possible D gene TRBD1, 5 bases. This CDR3 contains 15 residues. The germline gives CDR1 SGHRS, CDR2 YFSETQ. The germline V and J ends were trimmed by 2 bases and 0 bases, with 11 bases remaining between them. Written as DNA, the CDR3 is TGCGCCAGCAGCTTACCCGGGGCCATGAACACTGAAGCTTTCTTT. This codes for CASSLPGAMNTEAFF.

This clonotype was found a few times. The V and J genes are TRBV7-9 and TRBJ2-2; D remains ambiguous. This CDR3 comprises 16 residues. V was trimmed by 10 bases and J by 0 bases, leaving 18 bases between them. Germline CDR1 is SEHNR and CDR2 is FQNEAQ (reference sequence). The CDR3 sequence: CATRVVGDANTGELFF. In nucleotides, the CDR3 is TGTGCCACAAGAGTTGTTGGCGATGCGAACACCGGGGAGCTGTTTTTT. The whole variable domain, filled in from reference TRBV7-9 and TRBJ2-2, reads DTGVSQNPRHKITKRGQNVTFRCDPISEHNRLYWYRQTLGQGPEFLTYFQNEAQLEKSRLLSDRFSAERPKGSFSTLEIQRTEQGDSAMYLCATRVVGDANTGELFFGEGSRLTVL.

This clonotype was counted a few times. The chain recombines TRBV4-3 with TRBJ1-6; D is uncertain. Trimming stripped 4 bases from V and 7 bases from J, with 17 bases between. The CDR3 is 16 residues long. In germline, CDR1 is LGHNA, CDR2 YSLEER. CDR3 protein: CASSPQSPTRNSPLHF. DNA for the CDR3: TGCGCCAGCAGCCCACAGTCCCCAACGAGGAATTCACCCCTCCACTTT.

This clonotype was detected ten times or more. The chain couples TRBV20-1 to TRBJ1-2; no definite D call. V lost 0 bases, J lost 0 bases, and 17 bases lay in between. This CDR3 is 17 amino acids long. Germline-derived CDR1 and CDR2 are DFQATT and SNEGSKA (reference sequence). The CDR3 nucleotides read TGCAGTGCTAGAGATCGGACCATACCCCTTGCTAACTATGGCTACACCTTC. Protein sequence: CSARDRTIPLANYGYTF.

This clonotype has a handful of counts. The V gene is TRBV12-3 or TRBV12-4, the J gene TRBJ2-2; no clear D. The CDR3 is 12 amino acids. V was shortened by 8 bases and J by 9 bases, with 13 bases between the two germline ends. CDR3 sequence reads: CASSTNAWELFF. The CDR3 coding sequence is TGTGCCAGCTCTACGAATGCCTGGGAGCTGTTTTTT.

This clonotype was detected a few times. This chain connects TRBV5-1 to TRBJ2-5; either TRBD1 or TRBD2 may fit D (5 bases each). The length of the CDR3 is 15 residues. The germline V gene encodes CDR1 SGHRS and CDR2 YFSETQ. V lost 5 bases, J lost 0 bases, and 14 bases lay in between. The CDR3 nucleotides read TGCGCCAGCAGTAGGAACTGGGGGTACCAAGAGACCCAGTACTTC. Its protein is CASSRNWGYQETQYF. The whole variable domain, filled in from reference TRBV5-1 and TRBJ2-5, reads KAGVTQTPRYLIKTRGQQVTLSCSPISGHRSVSWYQQTPGQGLQFLFEYFSETQRNKGNFPGRFSGRQFSNSRSEMNVSTLELGDSALYLCASSRNWGYQETQYFGPGTRLLVL.